These 13 T cell receptor beta chains were all obtained from the same sample, sequenced in a study of early T cells in non-severe SARS-CoV-2 infection. TCRdb ran MiXCR on the 5' RACE reads and lists one entry per CDR3 protein. The sample carries some 44,000 distinct CDR3 sequences, roughly 6% recorded once. Material: whole blood, obtained at baseline. These receptors all stem from an adult who was a healthcare worker with PCR-confirmed SARS-CoV-2 infection or an uninfected control (not recorded which).

This clonotype was counted ten times or more. The chain uses TRBV20-1 and TRBJ1-2, with 11 bases matching TRBD1. The V and J ends lost 6 bases and 3 bases, in that order; junction bases with no gene match: 6. CDR1 is DFQATT, CDR2 SNEGSKA, per germline (reference sequence). This CDR3 contains 14 residues. The CDR3 protein is CSASGTGGDYGYTF. The CDR3, as DNA: TGCAGTGCCAGCGGGACAGGGGGAGACTATGGCTACACCTTC.

The V gene is TRBV20-1, the J gene TRBJ2-7; 7 bases line up with TRBD1. The CDR3 runs 12 residues. CDR1 is DFQATT, CDR2 SNEGSKA, per germline (reference sequence). V was clipped by 6 bases and J by 2 bases; unmatched bases: 4. The chain's CDR3 is CSAPGQTYEQYF. The CDR3 DNA reads as TGCAGTGCCCCGGGACAGACCTACGAGCAGTACTTC.

This clonotype occurred a few times. This chain connects TRBV6-1 to TRBJ2-1; possibly TRBD1 for D (6 bases). The germline V gene encodes CDR1 MNHNS and CDR2 SASEGT. The V end was cut by 5 bases, the J end by 10 bases, with 12 bases between. This CDR3 comprises 12 residues. The CDR3 sequence: CASSMGAWEQFF. For the CDR3, the DNA is TGTGCCAGCAGTATGGGGGCATGGGAGCAGTTCTTC.

Points on this clonotype: Here the CDR3 omits its conserved ending phenylalanine or tryptophan, so a read error is the likely source. V gene TRBV20-1 combines with J gene TRBJ2-7; 8 nucleotides line up with TRBD2. This CDR3 region has 15 residues. Germline V lookup: CDR1 DFQATT, CDR2 SNEGSKA (reference sequence). The V segment lost 3 bases and the J segment 0 bases; nucleotides outside the gene matches: 7. CDR3 sequence (DNA): TGCAGTGCTAGGGGCGGGGGACTAGTCTCCTACGAGCAGTACTTG. Its translation: CSARGGGLVSYEQYL.

Only a few counts were recorded for this clonotype. The gene calls are TRBV5-4 and TRBJ2-5, with 9 bases fitting TRBD1. Germline CDR1 reads SGHNT; CDR2 reads YYREEE (reference sequence). V gave up 2 bases and J gave up 1 base; unmatched junction bases: 3. The CDR3 totals 15 residues. The CDR3, as DNA: TGTGCCAGCAGCTTACAGGGGGCGACCCAAGAGACCCAGTACTTC. It is translated as CASSLQGATQETQYF. Variable domain in full (rest from reference TRBV5-4 and TRBJ2-5): ETGVTQSPTHLIKTRGQQVTLRCSSQSGHNTVSWYQQALGQGPQFIFQYYREEENGRGNFPPRFSGLQFPNYSSELNVNALELDDSALYLCASSLQGATQETQYFGPGTRLLVL.

J is TRBJ2-4 and V is TRBV20-1; 11 nucleotides align to TRBD2. Germline CDR1 DFQATT, CDR2 SNEGSKA (reference sequence). J lost 1 base, V lost 2 bases, and 7 bases had no gene match. This CDR3 has 17 residues. The CDR3 region has the DNA TGCAGTGCTAGAAGTCTAGCGGGGGGCCCTGCCAAAAACATTCAGTACTTC. The encoded protein is CSARSLAGGPAKNIQYF.

Many counts were recorded for this clonotype. The V call is TRBV10-3, the J call TRBJ1-3, with a tentative D call TRBD1 (5 bases). Between the trimmed V and J ends, which lost 6 bases and 1 base, there was a span of 16 bases. CDR3 length: 16 residues. Germline V CDR1 and CDR2: ENHRY, SYGVKD. DNA for the CDR3: TGTGCCATCAGGGATTCGACAGCGCGATCTGGAAACACCATATATTTT. This gives the protein CAIRDSTARSGNTIYF.

This clonotype was seen repeatedly, ten times or more. CDR3 protein: CASSLSGQRLGGYTF. The CDR3, as DNA: TGTGCCAGCAGTTTGTCGGGACAGAGACTAGGCGGCTACACCTTC. The rearrangement joins TRBV28 to TRBJ1-2, with 7 bases matching TRBD1. V lost 3 bases and J lost 8; bases outside the gene matches: 12. Germline CDR1 reads MDHEN; CDR2 reads SYDVKM. The CDR3 consists of 15 residues.

Many counts were recorded for this clonotype. The rearrangement uses TRBV11-2 and TRBJ2-5; D uncertain. The CDR3 spans 14 residues. V was cut by 1 base and J by 2 bases, with 8 bases left in between. Germline V gene sequence: CDR1 SGHAT, CDR2 FQNNGV. The CDR3 is CASSLVSLQETQYF. The DNA of the CDR3 is TGTGCCAGCAGCTTAGTTAGCCTTCAAGAGACCCAGTACTTC.

This clonotype was observed at least ten times. The J gene is TRBJ2-7, the V gene TRBV11-2, with 7 nucleotides matching TRBD1. The CDR3 is 14 residues long. V dropped 1 base and J dropped 2; count of bases not matched to a gene: 2. CDR1 and CDR2 from the germline V gene are SGHAT and FQNNGV. CDR3 bases: TGTGCCAGCAGCTTAGGGACAGGAGCCTACGAGCAGTACTTC. This gives the protein CASSLGTGAYEQYF.

This clonotype came up a few times. This chain's CDR3 is CASSARTYTEAFF. CDR3 nucleotide sequence: TGTGCCAGCAGTGCCAGGACTTACACTGAAGCTTTCTTT. The rearrangement uses TRBV12-3 or TRBV12-4 and TRBJ1-1; D gene ambiguous. Trimming took off 5 bases at V and 3 bases at J, with 10 bases between the two ends. This CDR3 has 13 amino acids.

This clonotype appeared many times. V is TRBV5-5 and J is TRBJ1-5, with D perhaps matching TRBD1 (5 bases). Germline assignment: CDR1 SGHKS and CDR2 YYEKEE (reference sequence). The CDR3 extends over 14 amino acids. The germline V and J ends were trimmed by 0 bases and 4 bases, with 8 bases remaining between them. The CDR3 DNA sequence: TGTGCCAGCAGCTTGGGGACATTAAATCAGCCCCAGCATTTT. Residues: CASSLGTLNQPQHF.

At least ten counts were recorded for this clonotype. The V gene is TRBV10-2, the J gene TRBJ2-7, with TRBD1 matching over 12 bases. J gave up 7 bases and V 3 bases, and 10 bases lay outside the gene matches. This CDR3 is 16 amino acids long. Per germline, CDR1 WSHSY and CDR2 SAAADI. This CDR3 reads CASSEVGDRGRREQYF. CDR3 nucleotide sequence: TGCGCCAGCAGTGAAGTGGGGGACAGGGGGCGCCGGGAGCAGTACTTC.